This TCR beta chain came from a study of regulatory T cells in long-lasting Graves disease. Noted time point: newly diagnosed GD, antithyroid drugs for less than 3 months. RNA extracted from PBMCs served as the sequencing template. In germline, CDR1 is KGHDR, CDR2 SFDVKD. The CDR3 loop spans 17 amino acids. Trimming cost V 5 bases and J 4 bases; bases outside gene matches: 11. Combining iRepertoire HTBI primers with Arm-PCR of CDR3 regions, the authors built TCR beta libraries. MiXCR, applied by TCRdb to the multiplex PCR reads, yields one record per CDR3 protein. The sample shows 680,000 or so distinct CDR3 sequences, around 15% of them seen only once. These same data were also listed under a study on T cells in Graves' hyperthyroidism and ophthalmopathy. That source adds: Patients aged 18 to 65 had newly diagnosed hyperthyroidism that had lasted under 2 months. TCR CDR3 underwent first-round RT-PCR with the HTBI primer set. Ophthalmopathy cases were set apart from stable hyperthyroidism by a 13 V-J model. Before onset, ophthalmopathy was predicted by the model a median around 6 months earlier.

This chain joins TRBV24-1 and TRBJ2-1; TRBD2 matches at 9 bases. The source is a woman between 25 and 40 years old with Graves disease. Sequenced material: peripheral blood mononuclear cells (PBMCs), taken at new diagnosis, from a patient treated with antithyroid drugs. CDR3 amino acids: CATSAGILAGPYNEQFF. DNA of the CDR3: TGTGCCACCAGTGCCGGAATTCTAGCGGGACCTTACAATGAGCAGTTCTTC.